This record concerns one TCR beta chain sequence. Its antigen is still unknown. The CDR3 contains 14 residues. CDR1 is SGHNT, CDR2 YYREEE, per germline (reference sequence). With 0 bases removed from V and 3 bases from J, the gap between germline ends came to 10 bases. The data were produced by immunoSEQ multiplex PCR, yet TCRdb's version contains in-frame clones alone and is incomplete. The data show 58,000 or so clones, roughly 85% seen once. This sample was included in a study of OX40 agonist ivuxolimab in advanced cancers. Overall study context: The dose of intravenous ivuxolimab that patients received every 2 weeks ranged from 0.01 to 10 mg/kg. Of mixed ages from about 20 to 90 and averaging around 60 years, the group was around 78% male. Findings and caveats of the study: Undetermined was the antigen specificity of the expanded peripheral T cells. Researchers report that CD8+ T cells had, on average, more expanded clones than CD4+.

This TCR was sampled from an adult with an advanced solid tumor such as melanoma, head and neck, liver or kidney cancer. The sequencing here drew on CD4+ or CD8+ T cells sorted from blood, taken in a trial of the OX40 agonist ivuxolimab. The V gene is TRBV5-4, the J gene TRBJ2-7; D might be TRBD1 or TRBD2, each matching 5 bases. Written as DNA, the CDR3 is TGTGCCAGCAGCTTGGGTGGGGGTATCTACGAGCAGTACTTC. Protein sequence: CASSLGGGIYEQYF.